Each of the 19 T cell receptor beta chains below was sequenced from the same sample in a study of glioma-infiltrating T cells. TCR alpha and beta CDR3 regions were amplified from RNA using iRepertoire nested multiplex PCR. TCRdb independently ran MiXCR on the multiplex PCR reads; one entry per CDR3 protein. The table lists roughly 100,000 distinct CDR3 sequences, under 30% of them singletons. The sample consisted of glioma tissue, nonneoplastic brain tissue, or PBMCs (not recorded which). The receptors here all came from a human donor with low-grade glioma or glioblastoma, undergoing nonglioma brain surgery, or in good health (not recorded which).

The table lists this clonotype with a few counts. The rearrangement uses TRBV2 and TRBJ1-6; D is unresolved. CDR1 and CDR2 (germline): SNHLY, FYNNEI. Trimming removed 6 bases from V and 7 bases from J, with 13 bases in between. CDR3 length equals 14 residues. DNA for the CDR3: TGTGCCAGCAGCCTGGGAAGGGCCAATTCACCCCTCCACTTT. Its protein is CASSLGRANSPLHF.

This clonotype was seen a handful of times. CDR3 coding DNA: TGTGCCAGCAGCTTCGGTATAACAATGGACAATGAGCAGTTCTTC. Translated: CASSFGITMDNEQFF. V usage is TRBV7-9 and J usage is TRBJ2-1; D gene ambiguous. The CDR3 loop spans 15 amino acids. Germline V gives CDR1 SEHNR, CDR2 FQNEAQ (reference sequence). The V gene lost 3 bases and the J gene lost 5 bases, with 14 bases spanning the gap.

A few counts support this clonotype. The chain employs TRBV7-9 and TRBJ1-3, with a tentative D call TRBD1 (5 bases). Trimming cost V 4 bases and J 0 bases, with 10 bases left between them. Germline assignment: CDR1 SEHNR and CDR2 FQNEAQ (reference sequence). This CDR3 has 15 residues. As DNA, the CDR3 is TGTGCCAGCAGCTCCAGGGACCTCTCTGGAAACACCATATATTTT. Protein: CASSSRDLSGNTIYF.

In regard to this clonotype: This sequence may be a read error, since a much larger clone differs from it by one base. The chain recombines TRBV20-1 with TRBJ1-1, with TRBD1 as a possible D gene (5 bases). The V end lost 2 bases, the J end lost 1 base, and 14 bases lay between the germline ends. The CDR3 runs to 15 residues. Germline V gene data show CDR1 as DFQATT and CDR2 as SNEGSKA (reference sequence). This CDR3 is CSARYPQGPNTEAFF. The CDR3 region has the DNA TGCAGTGCTAGATATCCTCAGGGTCCGAACACTGAAGCTTTCTTT.

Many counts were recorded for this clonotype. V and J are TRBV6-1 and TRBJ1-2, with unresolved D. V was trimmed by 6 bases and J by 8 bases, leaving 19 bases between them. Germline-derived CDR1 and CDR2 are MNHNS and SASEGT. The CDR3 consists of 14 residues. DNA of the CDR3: TGTGCCAGCAGGGAGGCGAGGGTAAGAGACGGCTACACCTTC. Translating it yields CASREARVRDGYTF.

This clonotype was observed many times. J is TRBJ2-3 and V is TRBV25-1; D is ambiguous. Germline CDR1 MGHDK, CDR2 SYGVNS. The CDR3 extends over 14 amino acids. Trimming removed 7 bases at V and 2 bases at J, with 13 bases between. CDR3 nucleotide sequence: TGTGCCAGCATCGGAAAGCTATACACAGATACGCAGTATTTT. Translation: CASIGKLYTDTQYF.

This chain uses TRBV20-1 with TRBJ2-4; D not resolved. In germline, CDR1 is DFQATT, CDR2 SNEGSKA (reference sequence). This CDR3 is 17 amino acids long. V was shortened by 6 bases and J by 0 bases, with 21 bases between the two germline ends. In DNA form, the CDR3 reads TGCAGTGCCCAAGCCTTAAGAGATTTACTAGCCAAAAACATTCAGTACTTC. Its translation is CSAQALRDLLAKNIQYF.

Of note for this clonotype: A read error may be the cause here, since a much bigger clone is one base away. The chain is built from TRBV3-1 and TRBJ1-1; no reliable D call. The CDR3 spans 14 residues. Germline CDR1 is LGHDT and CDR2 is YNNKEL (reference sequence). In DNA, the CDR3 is TGTGCCAGCAGACAAGTAGGGATGAACACTGAAGCTTTCTTT. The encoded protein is CASRQVGMNTEAFF.

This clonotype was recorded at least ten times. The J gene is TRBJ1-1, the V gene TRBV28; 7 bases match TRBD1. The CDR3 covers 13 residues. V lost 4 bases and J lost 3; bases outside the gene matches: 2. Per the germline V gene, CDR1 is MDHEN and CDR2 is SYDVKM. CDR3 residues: CASSSGQDTEAFF. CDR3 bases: TGTGCCAGCAGTTCAGGACAGGACACTGAAGCTTTCTTT.

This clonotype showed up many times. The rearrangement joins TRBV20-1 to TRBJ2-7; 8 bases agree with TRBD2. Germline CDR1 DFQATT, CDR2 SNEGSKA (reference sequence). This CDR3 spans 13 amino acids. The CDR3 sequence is CRVSGGNHYEQYF. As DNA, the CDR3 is TGCAGGGTGAGCGGGGGAAACCACTACGAGCAGTACTTC.

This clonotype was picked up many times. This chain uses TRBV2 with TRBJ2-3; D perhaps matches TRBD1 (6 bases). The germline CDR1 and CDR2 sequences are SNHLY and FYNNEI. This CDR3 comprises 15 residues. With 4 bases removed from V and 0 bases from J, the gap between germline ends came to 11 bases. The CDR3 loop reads CASSGQGTSTDTQYF. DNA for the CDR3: TGTGCCAGCAGTGGTCAAGGGACAAGCACAGATACGCAGTATTTT. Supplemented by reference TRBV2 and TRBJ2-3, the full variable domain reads EPEVTQTPSHQVTQMGQEVILRCVPISNHLYFYWYRQILGQKVEFLVSFYNNEISEKSEIFDDQFSVERPDGSNFTLKIRSTKLEDSAMYFCASSGQGTSTDTQYFGPGTRLTVL.

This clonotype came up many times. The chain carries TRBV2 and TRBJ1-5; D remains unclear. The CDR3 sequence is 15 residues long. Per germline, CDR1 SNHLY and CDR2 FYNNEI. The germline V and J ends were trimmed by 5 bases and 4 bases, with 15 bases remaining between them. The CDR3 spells CASSSFPAANQPQHF. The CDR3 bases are TGTGCCAGCAGTAGTTTCCCTGCGGCGAATCAGCCCCAGCATTTT.

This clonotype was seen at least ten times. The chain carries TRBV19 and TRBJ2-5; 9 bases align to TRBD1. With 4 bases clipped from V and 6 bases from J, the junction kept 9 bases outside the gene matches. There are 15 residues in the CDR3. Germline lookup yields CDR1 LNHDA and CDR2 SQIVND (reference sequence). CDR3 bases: TGTGCCAGTAGTAGCCCCACAGGGGGCGGTAAGACCCAGTACTTC. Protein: CASSSPTGGGKTQYF.

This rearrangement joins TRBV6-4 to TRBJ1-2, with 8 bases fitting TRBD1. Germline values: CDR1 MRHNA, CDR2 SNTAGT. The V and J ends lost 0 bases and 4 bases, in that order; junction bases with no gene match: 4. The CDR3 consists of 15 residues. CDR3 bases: TGTGCCAGCAGTGACTCCCCACAGGGGGGCTATGGCTACACCTTC. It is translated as CASSDSPQGGYGYTF.

DNA for the CDR3: TGTGCCAGCAGCCAACCCACGGGGGTGCAGAGGGAGACCCAGTACTTC. This translates into CASSQPTGVQRETQYF. The chain recombines TRBV14 with TRBJ2-5, with a possible D match to TRBD2 (6 bases). V was shortened by 2 bases and J by 5 bases, with 18 bases between the two germline ends. The CDR3 runs 16 residues. Germline values: CDR1 SGHDN, CDR2 FVKESK.

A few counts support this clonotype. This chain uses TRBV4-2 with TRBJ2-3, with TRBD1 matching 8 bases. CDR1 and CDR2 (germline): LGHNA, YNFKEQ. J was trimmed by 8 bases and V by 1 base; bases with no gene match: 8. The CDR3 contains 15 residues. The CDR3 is CASSQGDRSSVTQYF. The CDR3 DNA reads TGTGCCAGCAGCCAAGGGGACAGGTCATCAGTTACGCAGTATTTT.

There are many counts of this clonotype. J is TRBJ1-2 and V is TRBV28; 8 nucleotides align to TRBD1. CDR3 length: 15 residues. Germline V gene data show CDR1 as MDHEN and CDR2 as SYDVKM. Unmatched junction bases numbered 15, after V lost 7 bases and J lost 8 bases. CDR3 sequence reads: CASIPGGPDPTGYTF. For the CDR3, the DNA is TGTGCCAGCATCCCAGGGGGCCCTGATCCGACGGGCTACACCTTC.

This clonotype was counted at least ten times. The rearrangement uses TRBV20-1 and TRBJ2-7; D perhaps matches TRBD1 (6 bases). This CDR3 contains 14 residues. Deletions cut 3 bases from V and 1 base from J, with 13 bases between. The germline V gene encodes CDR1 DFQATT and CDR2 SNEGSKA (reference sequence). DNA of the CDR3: TGCAGTGCTAGGCCCCAGGGGTGGTCCTACGAGCAGTACTTC. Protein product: CSARPQGWSYEQYF.

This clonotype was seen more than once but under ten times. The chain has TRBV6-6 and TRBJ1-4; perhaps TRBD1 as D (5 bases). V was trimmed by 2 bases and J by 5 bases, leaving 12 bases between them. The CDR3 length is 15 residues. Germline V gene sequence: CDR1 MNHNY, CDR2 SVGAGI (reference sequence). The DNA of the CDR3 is TGTGCCAGCAGTTACGTCGGGGCCCTAAATGAAAAACTGTTTTTT. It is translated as CASSYVGALNEKLFF.